The present entry profiles one T cell receptor (beta chain) with its context. Its antigen is undetermined. A second PCR, run for roughly 6 to 11 cycles, used a sample-barcoded 5' primer plus a J-beta primer mix. TCRdb re-called the 5' RACE reads through MiXCR, storing one row per CDR3 protein. Of 850,000 or so distinct CDR3 sequences detected, less than 35% appear once; the ten largest clones hold 17%. The sample comes from a study of blood T cells in healthy people across ages. Study conclusions and caveats: Both higher diversity and more naive CD4+ cells marked long-lived donors when set against aged donors.

The V end lost 1 base, the J end lost 9 bases, and 7 bases lay between the germline ends. The length of the CDR3 is 12 residues. CDR1 is SGHDN and CDR2 is FVKESK in the germline V gene. The receptor was isolated from a woman older than 75 in good health. Specimen: blood. The chain combines TRBV14 with TRBJ2-1; unclear D gene. The CDR3 sequence: CASSQARVEQFF. In DNA, the CDR3 is TGTGCCAGCAGCCAAGCAAGGGTTGAGCAGTTCTTC.